This record covers a single T cell receptor beta chain. There is no known antigen for this receptor. Base qualities are not provided; no much larger clone lies one nucleotide away. This sample is part of a study of preoperative IRX-2 immunotherapy in early breast cancer (dated by TCRdb to about 2019). The CDR3, from cysteine to phenylalanine, totals 15 residues. The only DNA kept is the CDR3, 45 bases in frame from the first base. CDR1 LGHNT and CDR2 FRNRAP are derived from the germline V gene. The library was prepared using the immunoSEQ multiplex PCR assay. This immuneACCESS table, as held by TCRdb, lists in-frame sequences with V and J called but not all clones. Of the missing ones, under half trace to an unresolved V gene in checked studies; the others have no known cause. The sample data list tens of thousands of clones, and roughly 91% of these were observed just once. The ten largest make up around 1.6% of the sample.

The sample's treatment or condition, from its label and the paper: preoperative locoregional IRX-2 cytokine immunotherapy. The samples were obtained from a phase Ib study in which preoperative, locoregional IRX-2 cytokine immunotherapy intended to prime immune responses was tested. Donors were patients with early-stage breast cancer who received IRX-2 before surgery. Sequenced material: tumor tissue, taken after IRX-2 immunotherapy. The chain links TRBV12-5 with TRBJ1-6; 7 bases in the middle match TRBD1. This sequence was found in a human donor with breast cancer. The CDR3 corresponds to CASVPTGIRDSPLHF. The nucleotide sequence reads as follows: TGTGCCAGCGTCCCGACAGGGATCCGAGATTCACCCCTCCACTTT. The variable domain in full, with residues beyond the CDR3 obtained from the reference TRBV12-5 and TRBJ1-6 genes, is DARVTQTPRHKVTEMGQEVTMRCQPILGHNTVFWYRQTMMQGLELLAYFRNRAPLDDSGMPKDRFSAEMPDATLATLKIQPSEPRDSAVYFCASVPTGIRDSPLHFGNGTRLTVT.